The clone carrying this T cell receptor (beta chain) was detected ten times or more. The entry originates in a study of T-cell reconstitution after alpha-beta-depleted transplantation in children. The CDR3 totals 14 residues. Germline CDR1 and CDR2: SGHAT and FQNNGV. V dropped 4 bases and J dropped 2 bases, with 12 bases sitting between them. Unique molecular identifiers tagged the TCRbeta library. TCRdb re-called the PCR reads with MiXCR, one entry per CDR3 protein. The sample lists about 400,000 distinct CDR3 sequences, roughly 13% occurring once. The chain employs TRBV11-2 and TRBJ2-7, with TRBD1 as a possible D gene (5 bases). This sequence was found in a human donor who donated a stem cell graft to a child with Fanconi anemia. The sample in question was PBMCs, obtained from the stem cell graft. The CDR3 sequence: CASSSGPGTYEQYV. CDR3 DNA sequence: TGTGCCAGCAGCTCAGGGCCGGGTACCTACGAGCAGTACGTC.